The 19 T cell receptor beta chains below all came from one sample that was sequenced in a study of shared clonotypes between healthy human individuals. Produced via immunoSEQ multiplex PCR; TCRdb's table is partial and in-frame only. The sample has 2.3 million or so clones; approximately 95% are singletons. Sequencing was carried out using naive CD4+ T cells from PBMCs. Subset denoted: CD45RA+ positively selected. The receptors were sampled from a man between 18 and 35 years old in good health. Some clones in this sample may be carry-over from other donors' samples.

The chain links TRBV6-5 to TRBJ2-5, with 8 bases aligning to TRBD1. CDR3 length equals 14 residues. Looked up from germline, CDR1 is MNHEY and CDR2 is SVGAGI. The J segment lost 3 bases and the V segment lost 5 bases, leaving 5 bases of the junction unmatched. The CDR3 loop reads CASSLNRGEETQYF. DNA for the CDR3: TGTGCCAGCAGTCTAAACAGGGGGGAAGAGACCCAGTACTTC.

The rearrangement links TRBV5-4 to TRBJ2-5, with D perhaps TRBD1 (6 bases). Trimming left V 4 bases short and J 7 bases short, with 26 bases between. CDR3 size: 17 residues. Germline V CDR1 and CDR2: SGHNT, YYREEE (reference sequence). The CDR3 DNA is TGTGCCAGCAGCCCGCCCAATGACAGGAGTCCTATGAGGACCCAGTACTTC. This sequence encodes CASSPPNDRSPMRTQYF.

As DNA, the CDR3 is TGTGCCAGCAGCCGAACCTCCACCGGGGAGCTGTTTTTT. This sequence encodes CASSRTSTGELFF. The gene calls are TRBV5-4 and TRBJ2-2, with D hard to call. V was cut by 4 bases and J by 4 bases, with 8 bases left in between. The CDR3 spans 13 residues. CDR1 is SGHNT and CDR2 is YYREEE in the germline V gene (reference sequence).

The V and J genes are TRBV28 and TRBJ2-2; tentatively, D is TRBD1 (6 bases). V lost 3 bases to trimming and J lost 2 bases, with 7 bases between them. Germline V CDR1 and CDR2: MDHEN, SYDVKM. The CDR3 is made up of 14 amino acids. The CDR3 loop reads CASSLDSNTGELFF. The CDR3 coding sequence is TGTGCCAGCAGTTTGGACAGTAACACCGGGGAGCTGTTTTTT.

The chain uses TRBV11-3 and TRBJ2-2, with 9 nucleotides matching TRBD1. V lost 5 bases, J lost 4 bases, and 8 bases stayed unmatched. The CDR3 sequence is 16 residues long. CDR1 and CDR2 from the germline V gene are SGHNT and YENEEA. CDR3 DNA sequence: TGTGCCAGCAGCCTACAGGGACAGGGAGGCACCGGGGAGCTGTTTTTT. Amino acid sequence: CASSLQGQGGTGELFF.

DNA for the CDR3: TGTGCCAGTAGTTCCTGGACCGGAAGCTCCTACGAGCAGTACTTC. Protein: CASSSWTGSSYEQYF. This chain connects TRBV19 to TRBJ2-7; no firm D call. CDR3 length: 15 amino acids. With 5 bases removed from V and 0 bases from J, the gap between germline ends came to 14 bases. CDR1 is LNHDA, CDR2 SQIVND, per germline (reference sequence). The full variable domain, completed using reference TRBV19 and TRBJ2-7, is DGGITQSPKYLFRKEGQNVTLSCEQNLNHDAMYWYRQDPGQGLRLIYYSQIVNDFQKGDIAEGYSVSREKKESFPLTVTSAQKNPTAFYLCASSSWTGSSYEQYFGPGTRLTVT.

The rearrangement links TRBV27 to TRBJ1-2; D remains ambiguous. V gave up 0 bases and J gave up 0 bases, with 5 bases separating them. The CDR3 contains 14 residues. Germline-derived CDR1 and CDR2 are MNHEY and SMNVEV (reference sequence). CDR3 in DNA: TGTGCCAGCAGTTTATCGTCCGCTAACTATGGCTACACCTTC. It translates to CASSLSSANYGYTF.

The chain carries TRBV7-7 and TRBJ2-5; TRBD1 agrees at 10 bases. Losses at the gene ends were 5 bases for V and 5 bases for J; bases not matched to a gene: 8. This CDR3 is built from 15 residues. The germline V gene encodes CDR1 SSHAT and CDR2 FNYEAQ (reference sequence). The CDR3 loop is CASSLMTGGLETQYF. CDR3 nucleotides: TGTGCCAGCAGCCTGATGACAGGGGGCCTCGAGACCCAGTACTTC.

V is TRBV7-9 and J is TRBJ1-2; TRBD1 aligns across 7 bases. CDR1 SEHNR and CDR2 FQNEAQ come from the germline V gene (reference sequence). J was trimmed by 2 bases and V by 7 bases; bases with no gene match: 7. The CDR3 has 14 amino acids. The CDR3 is CASIGTADNYGYTF. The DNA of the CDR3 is TGTGCCAGCATCGGGACAGCGGACAACTATGGCTACACCTTC.

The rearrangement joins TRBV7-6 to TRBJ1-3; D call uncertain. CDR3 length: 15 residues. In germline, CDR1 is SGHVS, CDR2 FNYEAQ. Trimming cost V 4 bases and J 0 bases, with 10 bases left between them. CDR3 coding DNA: TGTGCCAGCAGCTCCTACACCGACTCTGGAAACACCATATATTTT. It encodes CASSSYTDSGNTIYF. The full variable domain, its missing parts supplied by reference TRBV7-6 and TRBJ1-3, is GAGVSQSPRYKVTKRGQDVALRCDPISGHVSLYWYRQALGQGPEFLTYFNYEAQQDKSGLPNDRFSAERPEGSISTLTIQRTEQRDSAMYRCASSSYTDSGNTIYFGEGSWLTVV.

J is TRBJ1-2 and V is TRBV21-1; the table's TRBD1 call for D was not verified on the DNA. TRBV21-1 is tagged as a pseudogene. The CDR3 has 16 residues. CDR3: CASSGFDIHPPYGYTF. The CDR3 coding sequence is TGTGCCAGCAGTGGTTTTGACATTCATCCCCCCTATGGCTACACCTTC.

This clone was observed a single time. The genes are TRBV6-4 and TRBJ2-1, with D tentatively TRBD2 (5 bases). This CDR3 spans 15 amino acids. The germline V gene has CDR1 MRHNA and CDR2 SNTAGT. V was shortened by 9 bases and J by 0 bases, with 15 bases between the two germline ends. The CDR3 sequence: CASPIHGVSYNEQFF. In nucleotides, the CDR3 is TGTGCCAGTCCAATCCACGGGGTCTCCTACAATGAGCAGTTCTTC.

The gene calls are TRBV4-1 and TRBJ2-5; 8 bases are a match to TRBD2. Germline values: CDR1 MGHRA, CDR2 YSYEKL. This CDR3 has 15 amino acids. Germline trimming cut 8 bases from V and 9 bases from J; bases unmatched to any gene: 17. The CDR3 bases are TGCGCCAGCCAAGTAGATCCGGGACTAGGGACGGCCCAGTACTTC. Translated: CASQVDPGLGTAQYF.

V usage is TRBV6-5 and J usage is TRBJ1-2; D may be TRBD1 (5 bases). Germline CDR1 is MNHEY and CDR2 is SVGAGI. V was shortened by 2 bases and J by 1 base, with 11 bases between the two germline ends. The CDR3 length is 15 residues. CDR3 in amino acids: CASSYRRDRNYGYTF. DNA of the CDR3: TGTGCCAGCAGTTACCGACGGGACCGTAACTATGGCTACACCTTC.

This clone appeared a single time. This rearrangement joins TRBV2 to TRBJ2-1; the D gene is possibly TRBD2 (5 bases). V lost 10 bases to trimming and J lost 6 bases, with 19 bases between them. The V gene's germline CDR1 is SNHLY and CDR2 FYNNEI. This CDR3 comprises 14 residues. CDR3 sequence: CATKGHGGGNEQFF. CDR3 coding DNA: TGTGCCACAAAAGGGCACGGAGGAGGCAATGAGCAGTTCTTC.

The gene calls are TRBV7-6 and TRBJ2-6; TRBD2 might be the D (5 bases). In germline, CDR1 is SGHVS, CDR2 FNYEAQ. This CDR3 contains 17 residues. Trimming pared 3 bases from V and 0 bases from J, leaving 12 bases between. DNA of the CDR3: TGTGCCAGCAGCTTCCGGGGTCCCAGCTCTGGGGCCAACGTCCTGACTTTC. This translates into CASSFRGPSSGANVLTF.

The CDR3 nucleotides read TGTGCCAGCAGCCCGATCGCGGGAGGCCACGAGCAGTACTTC. It yields the protein CASSPIAGGHEQYF. This chain connects TRBV6-5 to TRBJ2-7; 8 bases line up with TRBD2. J was trimmed by 5 bases and V by 6 bases; bases with no gene match: 9. Germline V gene data show CDR1 as MNHEY and CDR2 as SVGAGI. This CDR3 has 14 amino acids.

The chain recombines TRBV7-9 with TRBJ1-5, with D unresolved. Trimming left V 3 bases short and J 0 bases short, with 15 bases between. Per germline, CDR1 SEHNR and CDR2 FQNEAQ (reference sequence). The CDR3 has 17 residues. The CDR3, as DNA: TGTGCCAGCAGCTTTAGTGGCGGGAGGAGTAGCAATCAGCCCCAGCATTTT. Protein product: CASSFSGGRSSNQPQHF. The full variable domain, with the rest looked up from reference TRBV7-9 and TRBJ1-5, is DTGVSQNPRHKITKRGQNVTFRCDPISEHNRLYWYRQTLGQGPEFLTYFQNEAQLEKSRLLSDRFSAERPKGSFSTLEIQRTEQGDSAMYLCASSFSGGRSSNQPQHFGDGTRLSIL.

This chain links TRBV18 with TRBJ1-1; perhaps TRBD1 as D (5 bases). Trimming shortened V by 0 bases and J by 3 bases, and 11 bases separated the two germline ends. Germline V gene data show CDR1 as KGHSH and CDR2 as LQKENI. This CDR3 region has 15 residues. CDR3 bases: TGTGCCAGCTCACCACCCTCCAGGGTCGACACTGAAGCTTTCTTT. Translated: CASSPPSRVDTEAFF.